This T cell receptor beta chain appears in the sequencing data of a study of blood T cell repertoires in COVID-19 (dated by TCRdb to 2018 to 2021). With respect to the entire study: Collaborator samples came from the United States, Italy and Spain and covered acute and convalescent phases of COVID-19. The prospective study material was composed of cDNA or gDNA derived from T cells, B-cell-depleted T cells, or PBMCs. The dataset comprised deeply sampled blood TCRbeta repertoires from subjects exposed to, actively infected with, or recovered from COVID-19. The repertoires were released in a freely available public database intended as a resource for research on the immune response to SARS-CoV-2. The samples were drawn from two sources: the first 160 participants of the ongoing ImmuneRACE study, and 1,254 subjects contributed by 6 global collaborators. Nearly every sample came with metadata listing a de-identified subject ID, COVID-19 status, age in years and sex. Where available, HLA class I and class II types were obtained from metadata supplied by the sample provider rather than from assay-based typing.

The immunoSEQ Assay, a bias-controlled multiplex PCR, was used to amplify TCRbeta CDR3 regions from genomic DNA. Concerning the study's data processing: The number of nucleated cells in each sample was estimated from the amplification of reference gene primers within the assay. To quantify the absolute abundance of each unique TCRbeta CDR3 rearrangement, sequence reads were collapsed and filtered. Productive Simpson clonality was computed per sample as the square root of Simpson's diversity index over productive rearrangements. Sourced from immuneACCESS, this table was stored by TCRdb with only in-frame sequences that have V and J called. A share of the clones is absent; for the studies checked, an unresolved V gene accounts for under half, and the remainder has no known explanation. V and J calls and clone size are as listed in that table; D and trimming were resolved from the DNA. Present in this sample are 210,000 or so clones, roughly 85% of which were seen just once. The ten top clones hold more than 4.5% of the sample.

One collaborating source in Seattle enrolled patients during active infection and followed them longitudinally through the course of disease. Whole blood was collected in K2EDTA tubes by collaborating institutions according to the institutions' own protocols. For TCRbeta analysis, collaborator samples were shipped as frozen whole blood, as isolated PBMCs, or as DNA extracted from either sample type. As regards this clone: Its antigen remains unidentified. Base qualities are missing; no much larger clone stands one base away.

CDR1 and CDR2 are read off the germline V gene as MNHEY and SVGAGI. For this chain, trimming is 4 bases at the V end and 8 bases at the J end, and the number of junction bases without a gene match is 5. CDR3 length: 13 amino acids, cysteine to phenylalanine. Solely the CDR3 DNA is kept, with 39 bases framed from the first base. The paper as a whole reports these results and caveats: The amount of clinical and demographic metadata varied by source and participant and was provided uncurated.

The chain is made from TRBV6-5 and TRBJ1-1, and TRBD1 aligns with 9 junction nucleotides. The sequence was obtained from a man over 45 with COVID-19, enrolled during active disease. Sequencing was done on a sample of peripheral blood. The DNA sequence is as follows: TGTGCCAGCAGTTCCGGGGACAGGGAGGAAGCTTTCTTT. Translation gives CASSSGDREEAFF.